This TCR beta chain appears in the sequencing data of a study of OX40 agonist ivuxolimab in advanced cancers. Findings and caveats of the study: There were, on average, more expanded clones in CD8+ T cells than in CD4+. Also showing low normalized T-cell clonal expansion were some of the nonresponders. Clones of CD4+ and CD8+ blood T cells grew by week 6 at doses of 0.1 to 3.0 mg/kg.

As regards this clone: The antigen remains undetermined.

The assay was immunoSEQ multiplex PCR, and TCRdb's table has in-frame clones only and misses some. Of 38,000 or so clones in the sample, roughly nine tenths were seen once. The specimen comprised CD4+ or CD8+ T cells sorted from blood, sampled in a trial of the OX40 agonist ivuxolimab. This clonotype was obtained from an adult with an advanced solid tumor such as melanoma, head and neck, liver or kidney cancer.

The CDR3 here is CASSTHPQETQYF. The CDR3 DNA is TGTGCCAGCAGTACGCACCCCCAGGAGACCCAGTACTTC. The chain carries TRBV27 and TRBJ2-5; D remains ambiguous. Trimming removed 5 bases from V and 5 bases from J, with 12 bases in between. Germline V CDR1 and CDR2: MNHEY, SMNVEV (reference sequence). The CDR3 totals 13 residues.